This TCR beta chain was identified during a study of shared clonotypes between healthy human individuals. Study-level results: An anticipated effect of sequencing depth on clonotype sharing among donors was recognized. Rarefaction analysis demonstrated incomplete sorted-subset sequencing notwithstanding large depth.

In the original workflow: ImmunoSEQ junction-only sequences lacked quality scores, so their filtering differed. Produced via immunoSEQ multiplex PCR; TCRdb's table is partial and in-frame only. That table is the source of V, J and clone size, and D and trimming were worked out from the DNA. This sample yields about 1,900,000 clones, of which roughly 94% are seen a single time; 1% to 1.5% belongs to the top ten. Only CD45RO-negative cells positively selected for CCR7 counted as naive CD8 cells, so terminally differentiated effector memory CD45RA+ cells were excluded. As regards this clone: What it recognizes is unknown.

Per germline, CDR1 LGHNA and CDR2 YSLEER. The trim removed 5 bases at V and 7 bases at J, leaving 9 bases unmatched. There are 14 residues in the CDR3. Sequenced sample: naive CD8+ T cells sorted from blood. This rearrangement joins TRBV4-3 to TRBJ1-1; 8 positions match TRBD1. The clonotype was recovered from a man aged 18 to 29 in good health. This chain's CDR3 is CASSLGTGGNEAFF. The CDR3 nucleotides are TGCGCCAGCAGCTTAGGGACAGGAGGGAATGAAGCTTTCTTT.